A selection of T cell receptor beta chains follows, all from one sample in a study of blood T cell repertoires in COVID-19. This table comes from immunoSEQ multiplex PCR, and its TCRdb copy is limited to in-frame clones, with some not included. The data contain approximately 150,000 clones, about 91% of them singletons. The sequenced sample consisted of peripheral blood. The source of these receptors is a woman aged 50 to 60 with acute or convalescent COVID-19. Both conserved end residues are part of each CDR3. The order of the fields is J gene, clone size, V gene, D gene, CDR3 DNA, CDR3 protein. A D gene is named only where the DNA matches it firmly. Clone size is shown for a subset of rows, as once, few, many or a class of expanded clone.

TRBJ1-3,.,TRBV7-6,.,TGTGCCAGCAGCCTAGTCACCGGGAAGGCTTCGGGAAACACCATATATTTT,CASSLVTGKASGNTIYF
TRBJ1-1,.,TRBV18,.,TGTGCCAGCTCGGCGGGGATGAACACTGAAGCTTTCTTT,CASSAGMNTEAFF
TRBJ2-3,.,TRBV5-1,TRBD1,TGCGCCAGCAGCCCCGGGACAGGGGGAACAGATACGCAGTATTTT,CASSPGTGGTDTQYF
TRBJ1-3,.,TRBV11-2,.,TGTGCCAGCAGGCCTACAGGGAACTCTGGAAACACCATATATTTT,CASRPTGNSGNTIYF
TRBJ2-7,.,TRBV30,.,TGTGCCTGGAGTGCAACTCCCGGGAGCGCCCGGATATACGAGCAGTACTTC,CAWSATPGSARIYEQYF
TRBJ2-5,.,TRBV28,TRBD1,TGTGCCAGCAGGAGCGACAGGGCGGAGACCCAGTACTTC,CASRSDRAETQYF
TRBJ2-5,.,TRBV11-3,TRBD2,TGTGCCAGCAGCCCCTCGGGAGGGAGAGAGACCCAGTACTTC,CASSPSGGRETQYF
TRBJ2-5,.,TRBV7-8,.,TGTGCCAGCAGCTTAGGGACAGAAGAGACCCAGTACTTC,CASSLGTEETQYF
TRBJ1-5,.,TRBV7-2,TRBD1,TGTGCCAGCAGCTTAGGGGGACAGGGGCATCAGCCCCAGCATTTT,CASSLGGQGHQPQHF
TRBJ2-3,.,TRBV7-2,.,TGTGCCAGCAGCCTCAGCGAGGATACGCAGTATTTT,CASSLSEDTQYF
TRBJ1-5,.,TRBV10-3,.,TGTGCCATCAGTGAGTCGACGATTGGGCGTCAGCCCCAGCATTTT,CAISESTIGRQPQHF
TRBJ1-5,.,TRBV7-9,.,TGTGCCAGCAGCCCGACGGGGGACCAGCCCCAGCATTTT,CASSPTGDQPQHF
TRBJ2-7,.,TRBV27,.,TGTGCCAGCAGTTGGACGACCTCAGGGGAGCAGTACTTC,CASSWTTSGEQYF
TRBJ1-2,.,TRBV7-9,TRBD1,TGTGCCAGCAGCGAGGGGCCACAGGGGGCGTTAAACTATGGCTACACCTTC,CASSEGPQGALNYGYTF
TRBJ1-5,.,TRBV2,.,TGTGCCAGCAGTGATAAACGGGGTGGAAGGTTGCCCCAGCATTTT,CASSDKRGGRLPQHF
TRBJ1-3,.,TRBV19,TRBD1,TGTGCCAGTAGCCGACAGGGAACAAAGGCTGGAAACACCATATATTTT,CASSRQGTKAGNTIYF
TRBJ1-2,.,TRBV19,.,TGTGCCAGTATAAACCCGGCGGATGGCTACACCTTC,CASINPADGYTF
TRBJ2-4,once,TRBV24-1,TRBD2,TGTGCCACCAGTGATTTACCGGGACTAGCGGGAGGGAACAAAAACATTCAGTACTTC,CATSDLPGLAGGNKNIQYF
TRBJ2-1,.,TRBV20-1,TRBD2,TGCAGTGCTAGTCCGGGACTAGCGTACAATGAGCAGTTCTTC,CSASPGLAYNEQFF
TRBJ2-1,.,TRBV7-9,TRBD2,TGTGCCAGCAGCTTAGAGTACGATGGCGGGAGGATCAATGAGCAGTTCTTC,CASSLEYDGGRINEQFF
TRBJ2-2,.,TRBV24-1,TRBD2,TGTGCCACCAGTGACTCTAGCGGGAGGGCCACCGGGGAGCTGTTTTTT,CATSDSSGRATGELFF
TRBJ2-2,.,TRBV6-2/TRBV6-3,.,TGTGCCAGCAGTTACTTTCAAACGAGCGCGAACACCGGGGAGCTGTTTTTT,CASSYFQTSANTGELFF
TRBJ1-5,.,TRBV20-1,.,TGCAGTGCTAGTAGCGCCCTCAATCAGCCCCAGCATTTT,CSASSALNQPQHF
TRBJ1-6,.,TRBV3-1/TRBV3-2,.,TGTGCCAGCAGCCACCTATCACCCCTCCACTTT,CASSHLSPLHF
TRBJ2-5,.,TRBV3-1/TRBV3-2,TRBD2,TGTGCCAGCAGCCTCTACGGGACTAGCGGGGGCCAAGAGACCCAGTACTTC,CASSLYGTSGGQETQYF
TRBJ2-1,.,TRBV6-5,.,TGTGCCAGCAGATCCCACAGCGGTTACAATGAGCAGTTCTTC,CASRSHSGYNEQFF
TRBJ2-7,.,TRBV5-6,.,TGTGCCAGCAGCTTGGGACGGAGCTACGAGCAGTACTTC,CASSLGRSYEQYF
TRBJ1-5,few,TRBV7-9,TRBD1,TGTGCCAGCAGCAAAGCCGGGACAGGGGATCAGCCCCAGCATTTT,CASSKAGTGDQPQHF
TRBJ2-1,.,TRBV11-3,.,TGTGCCAGCAGCTTGTTCGGCGGGTACAATGAGCAGTTCTTC,CASSLFGGYNEQFF
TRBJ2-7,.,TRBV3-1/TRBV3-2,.,TGTGCCAGCAGCCAAGAAGGGGGTTTTTACGAGCAGTACTTC,CASSQEGGFYEQYF
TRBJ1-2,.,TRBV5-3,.,TGTGCCAGAAGCTTTAACCGGAAGGGGTTAAGGGACTATGGCTACACCTTC,CARSFNRKGLRDYGYTF
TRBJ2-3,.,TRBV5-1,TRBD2,TGCGCCAGCAGCTTGGGGACTAGCGGGGACACAGATACGCAGTATTTT,CASSLGTSGDTDTQYF
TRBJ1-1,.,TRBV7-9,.,TGTGCCAGCAGCTTGAGGGATTTCGCTGAAGCTTTCTTT,CASSLRDFAEAFF
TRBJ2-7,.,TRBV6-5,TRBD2,TGTGCCAGCAGTTTGGGTAGCGGGAGCTCCTACGAGCAGTACTTC,CASSLGSGSSYEQYF
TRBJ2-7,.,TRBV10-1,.,TGCGCCAGCAGTAGCCTGTCCGAGCAGTACTTC,CASSSLSEQYF
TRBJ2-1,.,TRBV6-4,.,TGTGCCAGCAGTAGGGAGCGTGGCGATGAGCAGTTCTTC,CASSRERGDEQFF
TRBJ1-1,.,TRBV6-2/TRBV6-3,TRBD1,TGTGCCAGCAGTTACCTCCCAGGGGGCGCGGTCACTGAAGCTTTCTTT,CASSYLPGGAVTEAFF
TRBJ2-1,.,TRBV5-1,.,TGCGCCAGCAGCTTTGTGGGGGGCTCCTACAATGAGCAGTTCTTC,CASSFVGGSYNEQFF
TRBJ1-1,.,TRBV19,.,TGTGCCAGTAGTATCGAGATGAACACTGAAGCTTTCTTT,CASSIEMNTEAFF
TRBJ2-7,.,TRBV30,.,TGTGCCTGGAGTTTCGGGTCGGACGAGCAGTACTTC,CAWSFGSDEQYF
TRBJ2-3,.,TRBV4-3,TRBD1,TGCGCCAGCAGCCTACTAGCACCGGGACAGGGTGGAACAGATACGCAGTATTTT,CASSLLAPGQGGTDTQYF
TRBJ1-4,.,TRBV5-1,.,TGCGCCAGCAGCTTGGCTCAGGGTAGGGGTGAAAAACTGTTTTTT,CASSLAQGRGEKLFF
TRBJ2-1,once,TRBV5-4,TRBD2,TGTGCCAGCAGCAAGACTAGCGGGGGGGCCTACAATGAGCAGTTCTTC,CASSKTSGGAYNEQFF
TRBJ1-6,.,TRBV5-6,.,TGTGCCAGCAGCCCGCGGAGGGATAATTCACCCCTCCACTTT,CASSPRRDNSPLHF
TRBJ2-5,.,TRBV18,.,TGTGCCAGCTCACGAGTGTACCAAGAGACCCAGTACTTC,CASSRVYQETQYF
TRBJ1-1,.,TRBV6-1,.,TGTGCCAGCAGTGAAATCGTTTTGGCTTTCTTT,CASSEIVLAFF
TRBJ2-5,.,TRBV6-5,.,TGTGCCAGCAGTTACGGCGAGACCCAGTACTTC,CASSYGETQYF
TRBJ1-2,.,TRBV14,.,TGTGCCAGCAGCAGACAGGAAGCGGGGGGCTACACCTTC,CASSRQEAGGYTF
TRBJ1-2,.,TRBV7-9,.,TGTGCCAGCAGCCCCCTACAGTTCCATGGCTACACCTTC,CASSPLQFHGYTF
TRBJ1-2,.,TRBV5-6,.,TGTGCCAGCAGCTTTTACGGGTCGGCCTATGGCTACACCTTC,CASSFYGSAYGYTF
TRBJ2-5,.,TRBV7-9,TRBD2,TGTGCCAGCAGCTCCCGGACTAGCGAAGAGACCCAGTACTTC,CASSSRTSEETQYF
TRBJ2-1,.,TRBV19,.,TGTGCCAGTAGTATAGGAGGGGGTCGGAGCTCCTACAATGAGCAGTTCTTC,CASSIGGGRSSYNEQFF
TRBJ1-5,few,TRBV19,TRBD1,TGTGCCAGTAGTATGAAACTTGGGACAGCGTATAGCAATCAGCCCCAGCATTTT,CASSMKLGTAYSNQPQHF
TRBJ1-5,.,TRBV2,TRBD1,TGTGCCAGCAGTAGGGCCTCCGGGACAGAATATAGCAATCAGCCCCAGCATTTT,CASSRASGTEYSNQPQHF
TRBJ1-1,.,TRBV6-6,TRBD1,TGTGCCAGTAGGGACAGGAGGGACACTGAAGCTTTCTTT,CASRDRRDTEAFF
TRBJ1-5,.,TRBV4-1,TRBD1,TGCGCCAGCAGCCCGGGACAGGGGGGGATGCAGCCCCAGCATTTT,CASSPGQGGMQPQHF